Listed below are T cell receptor beta chains from one sample, sequenced in a study of human T cells and chemical hapten exposure. One entry per CDR3 protein results from TCRdb running MiXCR on the RACE reads. The sample consists of some 400,000 distinct CDR3 sequences, more than 4.5% of them appearing once. The sample here was whole blood, taken in connection with sensitization to the hapten diphenylcyclopropenone (DPC). Source of these receptors: a woman aged 45-65 years with alopecia areata. Some clones in this sample may be carry-over from other donors' samples. Both conserved end residues are trimmed from each CDR3. The order of the fields is V gene, CDR3 length, J gene, CDR3 protein.

V gene: TRBV5-6
CDR3 length: 14
J gene: TRBJ1-5
CDR3 protein: ASSARQGISNQPQH

V gene: TRBV6-5
CDR3 length: 13
J gene: TRBJ1-3
CDR3 protein: ASSYSGRAGNTIY

V gene: TRBV20-1
CDR3 length: 13
J gene: TRBJ1-5
CDR3 protein: SAILTENSNQPQH

V gene: TRBV21-1
CDR3 length: 14
J gene: TRBJ2-4
CDR3 protein: ASSSFQVRSRNIQY

V gene: TRBV10-3
CDR3 length: 14
J gene: TRBJ2-3
CDR3 protein: AIMKSGGGSTDTQY

V gene: TRBV5-6
CDR3 length: 15
J gene: TRBJ1-5
CDR3 protein: ASSLRQGVRVNQPQH

V gene: TRBV13
CDR3 length: 12
J gene: TRBJ2-7
CDR3 protein: ASSLGDRENEQY

V gene: TRBV6-2/TRBV6-3
CDR3 length: 13
J gene: TRBJ1-1
CDR3 protein: ASILRDTRGTEAF

V gene: TRBV15
CDR3 length: 11
J gene: TRBJ2-7
CDR3 protein: ATSVGTSYEQY

V gene: TRBV5-1
CDR3 length: 14
J gene: TRBJ1-1
CDR3 protein: ASSFGEGGVNTEAF

V gene: TRBV6-2/TRBV6-3
CDR3 length: 11
J gene: TRBJ2-3
CDR3 protein: ASRWSSTDTQY

V gene: TRBV12-3/TRBV12-4
CDR3 length: 11
J gene: TRBJ2-1
CDR3 protein: ASSFGGYNEQF

V gene: TRBV7-9
CDR3 length: 13
J gene: TRBJ1-2
CDR3 protein: ASNPSGTGSNGYT

V gene: TRBV28
CDR3 length: 15
J gene: TRBJ2-5
CDR3 protein: ASSPTPRGGGEETQY

V gene: TRBV7-9
CDR3 length: 13
J gene: TRBJ2-4
CDR3 protein: ASSSSRAHEDIQY

V gene: TRBV6-1
CDR3 length: 13
J gene: TRBJ1-6
CDR3 protein: ASRFGDSNNSPLH

V gene: TRBV6-1
CDR3 length: 13
J gene: TRBJ1-4
CDR3 protein: ASSEGGRVTEKLF

V gene: TRBV6-2/TRBV6-3
CDR3 length: 12
J gene: TRBJ2-5
CDR3 protein: ASSYLAYKETQY

V gene: TRBV2
CDR3 length: 11
J gene: TRBJ2-7
CDR3 protein: ASRLCPSYEQY

V gene: TRBV20-1
CDR3 length: 9
J gene: TRBJ2-3
CDR3 protein: SSGNTDTQY

V gene: TRBV27
CDR3 length: 11
J gene: TRBJ1-2
CDR3 protein: ASSQSGNYGYT

V gene: TRBV5-5
CDR3 length: 10
J gene: TRBJ2-1
CDR3 protein: ASSFITGEQF

V gene: TRBV3-1
CDR3 length: 17
J gene: TRBJ2-3
CDR3 protein: ASSQDLGLAGITTDTQY

V gene: TRBV29-1
CDR3 length: 13
J gene: TRBJ1-2
CDR3 protein: SVEGGENSNYGYT

V gene: TRBV11-3
CDR3 length: 13
J gene: TRBJ2-7
CDR3 protein: ASSFSSGSSYEQY

V gene: TRBV29-1
CDR3 length: 15
J gene: TRBJ2-3
CDR3 protein: SVEGLRADRSTDTQY

V gene: TRBV5-1
CDR3 length: 12
J gene: TRBJ1-2
CDR3 protein: ASSFGGNDYGYT

V gene: TRBV12-3/TRBV12-4
CDR3 length: 13
J gene: TRBJ2-5
CDR3 protein: ASSPRIGGQETQY

V gene: TRBV29-1
CDR3 length: 11
J gene: TRBJ2-5
CDR3 protein: SVEVGAQETQY

V gene: TRBV6-7
CDR3 length: 13
J gene: TRBJ2-3
CDR3 protein: ASSYSWAVADTQY

V gene: TRBV2
CDR3 length: 10
J gene: TRBJ1-2
CDR3 protein: ANMGPHYGYT

V gene: TRBV2
CDR3 length: 13
J gene: TRBJ2-2
CDR3 protein: ASTLGASDTGELF

V gene: TRBV25-1
CDR3 length: 13
J gene: TRBJ1-1
CDR3 protein: ASSGWTGPIPEAF

V gene: TRBV27
CDR3 length: 18
J gene: TRBJ2-5
CDR3 protein: ASIPQTGTGGLAGRETQY

V gene: TRBV6-5
CDR3 length: 13
J gene: TRBJ2-3
CDR3 protein: ASTGLAGSTDTQY

V gene: TRBV12-5
CDR3 length: 13
J gene: TRBJ2-7
CDR3 protein: ASGLFLTGTYEQY

V gene: TRBV11-2
CDR3 length: 13
J gene: TRBJ2-1
CDR3 protein: ASSLGGLGGDEQF